The clone carrying this T cell receptor (beta chain) was seen more than once but under ten times. What it binds is unknown. One junction end does not reproduce the germline sequence, and a read error may be involved. This specimen comes from a study of OX40 agonist ivuxolimab in advanced cancers. Study information: Patients enrolled in dose escalation were diagnosed with hepatocellular carcinoma, melanoma, renal cell or head and neck cancer. Prior anti-PD-1, anti-PD-L1 or anti-CTLA-4 therapy was allowed; more than 30% had some. Partial responses occurred in Three dose-escalation patients, one with hepatocellular carcinoma and two with cutaneous melanoma.

Broader study findings: The specificity for antigen of the expanded peripheral T cells was not determined.

The method was immunoSEQ multiplex PCR; TCRdb's version includes in-frame clones alone and lacks a portion of them. The sample includes tens of thousands of clones, about 91% of them seen just once. This TCR derives from an adult with an advanced solid tumor such as melanoma, head and neck, liver or kidney cancer. The material sequenced was CD4+ or CD8+ T cells sorted from blood, taken in a trial of the OX40 agonist ivuxolimab.

The CDR3 sequence is CASSLTSGRAEVTQYF. CDR3 DNA: TGTGCTAGCAGCTTAACTAGCGGGAGGGCCGAGGTGACCCAGTACTTC. The V gene is TRBV7-7, the J gene TRBJ2-5, with 13 bases matching TRBD2. CDR1 is SSHAT, CDR2 FNYEAQ, per germline (reference sequence). This CDR3 has 16 residues. Variable domain in full (rest from reference TRBV7-7 and TRBJ2-5): GAGVSQSPRYKVTKRGQDVTLRCDPISSHATLYWYQQALGQGPEFLTYFNYEAQPDKSGLPSDRFSAERPEGSISTLTIQRTEQRDSAMYRCASSLTSGRAEVTQYFGPGTRLLVL.